This T cell receptor beta chain emerged from a study of blood T cell repertoires in COVID-19. Produced via immunoSEQ multiplex PCR; TCRdb's table is partial and in-frame only. The sample has about 22,000 clones, roughly nine tenths seen once. Per the germline V gene, CDR1 is LGHDT and CDR2 is YNNKEL (reference sequence). The V and J ends lost 11 bases and 2 bases, in that order; junction bases with no gene match: 18. CDR3 length: 16 amino acids. Source material: peripheral blood. The source is a man in his sixties or seventies with COVID-19, enrolled during active disease. The gene calls are TRBV3-1 (or the pseudogene TRBV3-2) and TRBJ2-7; TRBD2 matches 7 bases. CDR3 loop: CASAAGPNPTAYEQYF. CDR3 DNA: TGTGCCTCGGCAGCGGGGCCGAACCCGACCGCCTACGAGCAGTACTTC.